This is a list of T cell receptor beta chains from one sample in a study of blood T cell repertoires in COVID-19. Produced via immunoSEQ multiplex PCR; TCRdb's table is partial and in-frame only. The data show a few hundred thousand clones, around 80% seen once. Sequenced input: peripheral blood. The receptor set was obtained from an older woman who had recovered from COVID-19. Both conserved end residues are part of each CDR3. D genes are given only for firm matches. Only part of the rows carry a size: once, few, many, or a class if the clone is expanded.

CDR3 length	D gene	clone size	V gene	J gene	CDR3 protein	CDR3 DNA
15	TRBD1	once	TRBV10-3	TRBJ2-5	CASLPGQGAGETQYF	TGTGCCAGTTTGCCGGGACAGGGGGCTGGGGAGACCCAGTACTTC
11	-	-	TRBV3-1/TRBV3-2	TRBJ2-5	CASSQQETQYF	TGTGCCAGCAGCCAACAGGAGACCCAGTACTTC
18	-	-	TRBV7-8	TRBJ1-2	CASSLVLRGETRAYGYTF	TGTGCCAGCAGCTTAGTCCTTCGCGGGGAAACTAGAGCCTATGGCTACACCTTC
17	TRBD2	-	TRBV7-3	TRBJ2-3	CASSSTSGGVYTDTQYF	TGTGCCAGCAGCTCGACTAGCGGGGGGGTATACACAGATACGCAGTATTTT
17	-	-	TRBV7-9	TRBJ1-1	CASSLGRVIGMNTEAFF	TGTGCCAGCAGCTTAGGGAGGGTGATAGGGATGAACACTGAAGCTTTCTTT
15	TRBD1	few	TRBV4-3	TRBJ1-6	CASSLGGQGDSPLHF	TGCGCCAGCAGCCTAGGAGGACAGGGGGATTCACCCCTCCACTTT
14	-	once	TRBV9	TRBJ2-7	CASSVGGEDYEQYF	TGTGCCAGCAGCGTAGGCGGGGAGGACTACGAGCAGTACTTC
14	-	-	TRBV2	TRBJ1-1	CASSRQVVYTEAFF	TGTGCCAGCAGCCGACAGGTGGTATACACTGAAGCTTTCTTT
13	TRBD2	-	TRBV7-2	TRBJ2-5	CASSLGLAETQYF	TGTGCCAGCAGCCTGGGACTAGCAGAGACCCAGTACTTC
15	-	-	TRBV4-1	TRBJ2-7	CASSQVAGLHYEQYF	TGCGCCAGCAGCCAAGTGGCAGGGCTCCACTACGAGCAGTACTTC
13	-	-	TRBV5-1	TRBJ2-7	CASSFRTAYEQYF	TGCGCCAGCAGCTTCAGGACAGCCTACGAGCAGTACTTC
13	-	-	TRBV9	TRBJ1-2	CASSVAPESGYTF	TGTGCCAGCAGCGTAGCTCCGGAGTCGGGCTACACCTTC
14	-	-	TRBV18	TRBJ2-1	CASSSSPSYNEQFF	TGTGCCAGCTCATCTTCCCCCTCCTACAATGAGCAGTTCTTC
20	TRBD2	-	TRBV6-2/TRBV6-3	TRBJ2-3	CASSYSTYRSRGGRADTQYF	TGTGCCAGCAGTTACTCGACCTACCGATCTCGGGGGGGCCGGGCAGATACGCAGTATTTT
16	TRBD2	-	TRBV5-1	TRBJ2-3	CASSPGTSGGTDTQYF	TGCGCCAGCAGCCCCGGGACTAGCGGGGGCACAGATACGCAGTATTTT
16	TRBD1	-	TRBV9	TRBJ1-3	CASSERQGHSGNTIYF	TGTGCCAGCAGCGAACGACAGGGCCACTCTGGAAACACCATATATTTT
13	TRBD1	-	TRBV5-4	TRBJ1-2	CASSADRGHGYTF	TGTGCCAGCAGCGCGGACAGGGGTCATGGCTACACCTTC
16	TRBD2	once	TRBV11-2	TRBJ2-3	CASSLGAGGPVDMQYF	TGTGCCAGCAGCTTAGGCGCGGGGGGGCCGGTAGATATGCAGTATTTT
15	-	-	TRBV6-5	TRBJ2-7	CASSYSWRVTYEQYF	TGTGCCAGCAGTTACTCTTGGCGGGTAACCTACGAGCAGTACTTC
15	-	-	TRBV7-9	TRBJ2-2	CASSLGAGYTGELFF	TGTGCCAGCAGCTTAGGGGCCGGTTACACCGGGGAGCTGTTTTTT
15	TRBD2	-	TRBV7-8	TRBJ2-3	CASSRLAGSADTQYF	TGTGCCAGCAGTCGACTAGCGGGGAGCGCAGATACGCAGTATTTT
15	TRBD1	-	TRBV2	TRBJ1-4	CASSGGQGSIEKLFF	TGTGCCAGCAGTGGAGGACAGGGGAGTATTGAAAAACTGTTTTTT
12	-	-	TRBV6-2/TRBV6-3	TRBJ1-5	CASSWSRQPQHF	TGTGCCAGCAGCTGGAGTAGGCAGCCCCAGCATTTT
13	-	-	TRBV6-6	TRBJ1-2	CASSYPGFYGYTF	TGTGCCAGCAGTTACCCGGGATTCTATGGCTACACCTTC
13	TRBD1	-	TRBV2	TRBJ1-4	CATRGTEVEKLFF	TGTGCCACCAGGGGGACAGAAGTTGAAAAACTGTTTTTT
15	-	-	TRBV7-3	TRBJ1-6	CASSLEGAMDSPLHF	TGTGCCAGCAGCTTAGAAGGGGCGATGGATTCACCCCTCCACTTT
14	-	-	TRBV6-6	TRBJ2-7	CASSFSRGNYEQYF	TGTGCCAGCAGTTTTAGCAGAGGGAACTACGAGCAGTACTTC
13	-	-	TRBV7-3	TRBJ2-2	CASSFTAAGELFF	TGTGCCAGCAGCTTTACTGCGGCCGGGGAGCTGTTTTTT
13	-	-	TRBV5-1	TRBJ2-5	CASSLALRETQYF	TGCGCCAGCAGCTTGGCCCTGAGGGAGACCCAGTACTTC
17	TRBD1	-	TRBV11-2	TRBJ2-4	CASSLFMGTGEGNIQYF	TGTGCCAGCAGCTTATTCATGGGGACAGGGGAAGGGAACATTCAGTACTTC
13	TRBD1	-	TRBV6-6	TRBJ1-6	CASGQAGNSPLHF	TGTGCCAGCGGACAGGCGGGTAATTCACCCCTCCACTTT
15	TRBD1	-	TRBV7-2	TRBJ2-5	CASSFDRGAQETQYF	TGTGCCAGCAGCTTCGACAGGGGGGCGCAAGAGACCCAGTACTTC
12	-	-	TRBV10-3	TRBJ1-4	CASGATTEKLFF	TGTGCCAGCGGAGCGACCACAGAAAAACTGTTTTTT
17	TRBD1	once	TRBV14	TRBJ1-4	CASSQDQGTATNEKLFF	TGTGCCAGCAGCCAAGATCAGGGGACAGCAACTAATGAAAAACTGTTTTTT
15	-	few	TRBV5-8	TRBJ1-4	CASSLVVQGREKLFF	TGTGCCAGCAGCTTGGTGGTACAGGGTCGCGAAAAACTGTTTTTT
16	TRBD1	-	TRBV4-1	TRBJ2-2	CASSQAQGEVAGELFF	TGCGCCAGCAGCCAAGCCCAGGGGGAAGTCGCCGGGGAGCTGTTTTTT
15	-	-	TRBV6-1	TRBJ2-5	CASSDGGTVQETQYF	TGTGCCAGCAGTGACGGAGGGACAGTCCAAGAGACCCAGTACTTC
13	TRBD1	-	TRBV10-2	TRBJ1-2	CASSESGQARYTF	TGCGCCAGCAGTGAGTCCGGACAGGCTCGCTACACCTTC
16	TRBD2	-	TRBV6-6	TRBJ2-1	CASSYTDGGALYEQFF	TGTGCCAGCAGTTACACGGACGGGGGGGCCTTATATGAGCAGTTCTTC
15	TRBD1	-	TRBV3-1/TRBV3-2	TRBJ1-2	CASSLRDREFDGYTF	TGTGCCAGCAGCCTTCGGGACAGGGAATTTGATGGCTACACCTTC
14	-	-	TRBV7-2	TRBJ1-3	CASSFSEWGNTIYF	TGTGCCAGCAGCTTCTCTGAGTGGGGAAACACCATATATTTT
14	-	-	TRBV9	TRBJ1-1	CASTPPNGNTEAFF	TGTGCCAGCACCCCACCCAACGGGAACACTGAAGCTTTCTTT
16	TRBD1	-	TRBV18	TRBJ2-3	CASSGTGEYSTDTQYF	TGTGCCAGCTCAGGGACAGGAGAGTATAGCACAGATACGCAGTATTTT
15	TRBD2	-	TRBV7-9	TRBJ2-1	CASSLVSGGSGEQFF	TGTGCCAGCAGCTTAGTGAGCGGGGGGAGCGGTGAGCAGTTCTTC
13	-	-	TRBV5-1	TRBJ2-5	CASSLYRRETQYF	TGCGCCAGCAGCTTGTACAGGCGGGAGACCCAGTACTTC
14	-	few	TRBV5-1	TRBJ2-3	CASSLDSPTDTQYF	TGCGCCAGCAGCTTGGATAGCCCCACAGATACGCAGTATTTT
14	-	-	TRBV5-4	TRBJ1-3	CASSLEQSGNTIYF	TGTGCCAGCAGCTTGGAGCAATCTGGAAACACCATATATTTT
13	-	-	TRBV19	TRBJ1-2	CASSNPGFYGYTF	TGTGCCAGTAGTAACCCAGGATTCTATGGCTACACCTTC
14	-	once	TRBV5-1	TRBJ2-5	CASSLAQEGETQYF	TGCGCCAGCAGCTTGGCTCAGGAGGGAGAGACCCAGTACTTC
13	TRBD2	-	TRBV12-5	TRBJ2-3	CAVSAGGTDTQYF	TGTGCCGTGTCGGCGGGGGGCACGGATACGCAGTATTTT
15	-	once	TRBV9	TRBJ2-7	CASNAGDPFDEEQYF	TGTGCCAGCAACGCAGGGGACCCTTTCGACGAAGAGCAGTACTTC
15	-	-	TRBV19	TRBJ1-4	CASSIRADTNEKLFF	TGTGCCAGTAGTATTCGCGCGGACACAAATGAAAAACTGTTTTTT
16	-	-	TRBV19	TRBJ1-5	CASSTRTLGGNQPQHF	TGTGCCAGTAGCACAAGGACTCTTGGGGGCAATCAGCCCCAGCATTTT
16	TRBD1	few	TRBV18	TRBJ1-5	CASSLNTGAGNQPQHF	TGTGCCAGCTCACTAAACACAGGGGCTGGCAATCAGCCCCAGCATTTT
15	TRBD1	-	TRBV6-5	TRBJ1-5	CASARGQGLIQPQHF	TGTGCCAGCGCTAGGGGACAGGGGTTGATACAGCCCCAGCATTTT
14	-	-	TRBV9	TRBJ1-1	CASSVDSMNTEAFF	TGTGCCAGCAGCGTAGACAGCATGAACACTGAAGCTTTCTTT
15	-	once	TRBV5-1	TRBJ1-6	CASSPNRDLGSPLHF	TGCGCCAGCAGCCCGAACAGGGATCTTGGATCACCCCTCCACTTT
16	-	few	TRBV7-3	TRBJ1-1	CASSSEIRRRGTEAFF	TGTGCCAGCAGCTCAGAGATACGGAGGAGGGGCACTGAAGCTTTCTTT
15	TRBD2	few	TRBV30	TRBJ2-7	CAWSALAGMAYEQYF	TGTGCCTGGAGTGCGCTAGCGGGGATGGCCTACGAGCAGTACTTC